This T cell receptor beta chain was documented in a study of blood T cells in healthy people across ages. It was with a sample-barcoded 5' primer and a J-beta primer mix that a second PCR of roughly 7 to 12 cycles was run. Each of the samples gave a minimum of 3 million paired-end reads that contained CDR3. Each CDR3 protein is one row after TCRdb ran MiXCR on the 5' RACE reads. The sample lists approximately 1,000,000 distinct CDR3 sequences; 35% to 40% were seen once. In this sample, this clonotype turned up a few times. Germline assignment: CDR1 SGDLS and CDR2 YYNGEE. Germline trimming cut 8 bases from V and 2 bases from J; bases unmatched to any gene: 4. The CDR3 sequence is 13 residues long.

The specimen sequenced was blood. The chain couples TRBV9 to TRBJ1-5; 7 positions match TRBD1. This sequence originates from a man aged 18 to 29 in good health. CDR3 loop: CASGDSGNQPQHF. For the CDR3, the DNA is TGTGCCAGTGGGGACAGTGGCAATCAGCCCCAGCATTTT. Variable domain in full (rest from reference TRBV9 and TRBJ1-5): DSGVTQTPKHLITATGQRVTLRCSPRSGDLSVYWYQQSLDQGLQFLIQYYNGEERAKGNILERFSAQQFPDLHSELNLSSLELGDSALYFCASGDSGNQPQHFGDGTRLSIL.